At least ten counts were recorded for the clone carrying this T cell receptor (beta chain). Its antigen remains unidentified. After constant-region reverse-primer amplification, full-length variable regions underwent semi-nested PCR with Nested Universal Primer A. In TCRdb, the 5' RACE reads were re-called with MiXCR into one record per CDR3 protein. The table includes roughly 64,000 distinct CDR3 sequences, approximately 23% detected once. Trimming at V came to 1 base and at J to 10 bases, leaving 15 bases not matched to a gene. The CDR3 loop spans 17 amino acids. Germline loops: CDR1 MGHRA, CDR2 YSYEKL. CD4+CD45RO+CD25- cells were isolated as memory CD4+ T cells. Findings and caveats of the study: The larger-cohort validation was restricted to a single TCR beta V-J rearrangement rather than whole repertoires. Tumor memory CD4+ T cell TCR gene usage was found to cluster with blood and lymph node memory CD4+ cells and with lymph node naive CD4+ cells.

The sequenced sample was memory CD4+ T cells sorted from a lymph node. As for subset: memory CD4+ T cells, CD4+CD45RO+CD25-. The rearrangement links TRBV4-1 to TRBJ1-1; 10 bases are shared with TRBD1. This clonotype originated in a female donor with breast cancer. The CDR3 loop is CASSQGVTQPGQGRAFF. The CDR3 DNA sequence: TGCGCCAGCAGCCAAGGTGTCACTCAACCGGGACAGGGGCGAGCTTTCTTT.